This T cell receptor (beta chain) was retrieved from a study of Ad26.COV2.S vaccination and SARS-CoV-2 variants. Study-wide findings and caveats: The placebo group had lower spike-specific TCR breadth than the vaccine recipients did. Vaccine recipients and placebo recipients showed similar non-spike TCR breadth. Post-vaccination breadth of spike-specific CD8+ and CD4+ T cell responses was reportedly substantial.

This clone was found a few times. Its antigen is unknown. Germline CDR1 SQVTM, CDR2 ANQGSEA. The CDR3 sequence is 14 residues long. The V segment lost 0 bases and the J segment 3 bases; nucleotides outside the gene matches: 5. As for treatment: around 19 received Ad26.COV2.S at low or high dose, single or two shots; about 5 received placebo; per-sample allocation not given. Day 63 after the first vaccine or placebo injection was the time point for sampling. Data came from immunoSEQ multiplex PCR; TCRdb stores just in-frame clones and leaves some out. This repertoire shows 450,000 to 550,000 clones, around 89% found once; its top ten account for roughly 1.7%.

The genes are TRBV29-1 and TRBJ2-7; TRBD2 aligns across 7 bases. This sequence was found in a person aged 18-60 years who received the Ad26.COV2.S COVID-19 vaccine or a placebo. This specimen consisted of peripheral blood, obtained in a trial of Ad26.COV2.S vaccine versus placebo. The CDR3 reads CSVEDGGSGYEQYF. The CDR3 bases are TGCAGCGTTGAAGACGGCGGGAGTGGCTACGAGCAGTACTTC.